The entry that follows covers one T cell receptor (beta chain) sequence. The CDR3 runs 14 residues. Germline V gene lookup returns CDR1 WNHNN and CDR2 SYGVQD (reference sequence). Trimming left V 2 bases short and J 2 bases short, with 10 bases between. The data originate from a study of blood T cell repertoires in COVID-19. Authors' data handling: Reference gene primer amplification gave nucleated cell count estimates. Produced via immunoSEQ multiplex PCR; TCRdb's table is partial and in-frame only. Clonal size and the V and J genes are those of that table, whereas D and trimming came from the DNA. The sample yields a few hundred thousand clones, around 90% seen once. Ages ranged from about 18 to 89 years, with residence in more than 20 US areas. Cohort allocation depended upon clinical history that participants reported. Two negative PCRs, clearance, or symptom resolution characterized the recovered Cohort 3 donors.

The TCR comes from a woman under 40 who had recovered from COVID-19. This sequence joins TRBV10-1 and TRBJ2-7; possibly TRBD1 for D (6 bases). Sequences were obtained from PBMCs or T cells enriched from blood (not recorded which). CDR3 bases: TGCGCCAGCAGTGAGCCCGGGACAACCTACGAGCAGTACTTC. It is translated as CASSEPGTTYEQYF.